Each of the 20 T cell receptor beta chains below was sequenced from the same sample in a study of radiotherapy plus CTLA-4 blockade in lung cancer. Profiling relied on immunoSEQ multiplex PCR, and the TCRdb table lists in-frame clones only, not all of them. Among tens of thousands of clones listed, around 79% were seen once. Sequences were derived from peripheral blood, sampled from a patient treated with radiotherapy plus ipilimumab. These receptor sequences come from a human donor with non-small cell lung cancer who had a complete response to radiotherapy plus ipilimumab.

In its sample, this clone was seen a few times. V and J are TRBV6-5 and TRBJ1-6, with D maybe TRBD1 (5 bases). The CDR3 is 15 residues long. V was shortened by 7 bases and J by 8 bases, with 18 bases between the two germline ends. Looked up from germline, CDR1 is MNHEY and CDR2 is SVGAGI. CDR3 residues: CASNLGARFDSPLHF. CDR3 sequence (DNA): TGTGCCAGCAATCTAGGGGCTAGGTTTGATTCACCCCTCCACTTT.

This chain joins TRBV12-2 and TRBJ2-1; TRBD2, as called in the table, went unchecked against the DNA. TRBV12-2 is a listed pseudogene. This CDR3 contains 16 residues. CDR3 sequence reads: CASRLAKEDAHNEQFF. CDR3 in DNA: TGTGCAAGTCGCTTAGCGAAGGAGGACGCTCACAATGAGCAGTTCTTC.

The chain links TRBV12-5 to TRBJ2-7; no reliable D call. The germline gives CDR1 LGHNT, CDR2 FRNRAP. V was shortened by 1 base and J by 3 bases, with 4 bases between the two germline ends. The CDR3 has 12 amino acids. This chain's CDR3 is CASGLGDYEQYF. The CDR3 region has the DNA TGTGCTAGTGGTTTGGGAGACTACGAGCAGTACTTC.

The chain couples TRBV11-2 to TRBJ1-1; D not certain. The germline CDR1 and CDR2 sequences are SGHAT and FQNNGV. The CDR3 totals 14 residues. V shed 0 bases and J shed 5 bases, with 10 bases lying between them. CDR3 sequence: CASSLEAGRTEAFF. The CDR3 nucleotides read TGTGCCAGCAGCTTAGAGGCGGGCCGGACTGAAGCTTTCTTT.

J is TRBJ2-1 and V is TRBV7-2; 11 positions match TRBD1. CDR1 and CDR2 from the germline V gene are SGHTA and FQGNSA. Trimming removed 4 bases from V and 8 bases from J; junction bases left unmatched: 4. CDR3 length: 14 residues. The CDR3: CASSWDRGYDEQFF. CDR3 DNA sequence: TGTGCCAGCAGCTGGGACAGGGGGTATGATGAGCAGTTCTTC. Full variable domain (missing parts from reference TRBV7-2 and TRBJ2-1): GAGVSQSPSNKVTEKGKDVELRCDPISGHTALYWYRQSLGQGLEFLIYFQGNSAPDKSGLPSDRFSAERTGGSVSTLTIQRTQQEDSAVYLCASSWDRGYDEQFFGPGTRLTVL.

The V gene is TRBV11-2, the J gene TRBJ1-4; weak D call: TRBD1 (5 bases). In germline, CDR1 is SGHAT, CDR2 FQNNGV. This CDR3 has 15 residues. V was clipped by 5 bases and J by 7 bases, with 17 bases between them. CDR3 in amino acids: CASSPITGRVEKLFF. The CDR3 DNA reads TGTGCCAGCAGCCCCATTACGGGGCGGGTTGAAAAACTGTTTTTT.

The chain uses TRBV19 and TRBJ2-7; D is undetermined. The CDR3 spans 14 residues. V lost 9 bases and J 0 bases, leaving 15 bases between the germline ends. Germline V gene data show CDR1 as LNHDA and CDR2 as SQIVND (reference sequence). CDR3 in amino acids: CASRRRPSSYEQYF. As DNA, the CDR3 is TGTGCCAGCCGGCGACGGCCCAGCTCCTACGAGCAGTACTTC.

This clone was picked up one time. This sequence joins TRBV6-1 and TRBJ1-2; 10 bases match TRBD1. CDR3 length: 15 amino acids. Germline V CDR1 and CDR2: MNHNS, SASEGT. V shed 5 bases and J 2 bases; nucleotides not matched to a gene: 5. As DNA, the CDR3 is TGTGCCAGCAGTAGCCCGGGACAGGGGAACTATGGCTACACCTTC. Its translation: CASSSPGQGNYGYTF.

The chain links TRBV10-1 to TRBJ2-5, with D tentatively TRBD2 (6 bases). CDR3 length: 13 residues. Looked up from germline, CDR1 is WNHNN and CDR2 is SYGVQD (reference sequence). The ends were cut back, 6 bases at V and 4 bases at J, with 12 bases in the middle. This CDR3 reads CASSLTRGETQYF. For the CDR3, the DNA is TGCGCCAGCAGCCTGACTAGGGGAGAGACCCAGTACTTC.

The chain recombines TRBV5-1 with TRBJ2-7; D gene ambiguous. Trimming removed 0 bases from V and 2 bases from J, with 6 bases in between. In germline, CDR1 is SGHRS, CDR2 YFSETQ. There are 13 residues in the CDR3. The CDR3: CASSLGAPYEQYF. For the CDR3, the DNA is TGCGCCAGCAGCTTGGGAGCCCCCTACGAGCAGTACTTC.

V and J are TRBV11-2 and TRBJ1-5, with D uncertain. The CDR3 has 13 amino acids. Germline CDR1 and CDR2: SGHAT and FQNNGV. Deletions cut 5 bases from V and 5 bases from J, with 10 bases between. DNA for the CDR3: TGTGCCAGCAGCATCGAAGAGGATCAGCCCCAGCATTTT. This encodes CASSIEEDQPQHF.

This chain joins TRBV5-8 and TRBJ1-1; no reliable D call. The length of the CDR3 is 13 residues. In germline, CDR1 is SGHTS, CDR2 YDEGEE. V lost 4 bases and J 4 bases, leaving 11 bases between the germline ends. CDR3 sequence reads: CASSHSERTEAFF. The CDR3 coding sequence is TGTGCCAGCAGCCATTCGGAGCGCACTGAAGCTTTCTTT. The full variable domain, in which reference TRBV5-8 and TRBJ1-1 provide the parts outside the CDR3, is EAGVTQSPTHLIKTRGQQATLRCSPISGHTSVYWYQQALGLGLQFLLWYDEGEERNRGNFPPRFSGRQFPNYSSELNVNALELEDSALYLCASSHSERTEAFFGQGTRLTVV.

The chain joins TRBV19 to TRBJ2-5; D is ambiguous. Germline values: CDR1 LNHDA, CDR2 SQIVND (reference sequence). The CDR3 runs to 13 residues. V dropped 3 bases and J dropped 1 base, with 6 bases sitting between them. The CDR3 reads CASSMVSQETQYF. The CDR3 DNA sequence: TGTGCCAGTAGTATGGTCTCCCAAGAGACCCAGTACTTC. The full variable domain, its missing parts supplied by reference TRBV19 and TRBJ2-5, is DGGITQSPKYLFRKEGQNVTLSCEQNLNHDAMYWYRQDPGQGLRLIYYSQIVNDFQKGDIAEGYSVSREKKESFPLTVTSAQKNPTAFYLCASSMVSQETQYFGPGTRLLVL.

A few counts support this clone. V gene TRBV6-1 combines with J gene TRBJ1-2, with TRBD1 matching 8 bases. The CDR3 is made up of 13 amino acids. Germline CDR1 is MNHNS and CDR2 is SASEGT. J gave up 6 bases and V 3 bases, and 3 bases lay outside the gene matches. The CDR3 DNA sequence: TGTGCCAGCAGTGATGCGGGACAGGATGGCTACACCTTC. Encoded protein: CASSDAGQDGYTF.

The J gene is TRBJ2-5, the V gene TRBV11-3; D might be TRBD1 (6 bases). The V gene lost 1 base and the J gene lost 2 bases, with 11 bases spanning the gap. Germline CDR1 SGHNT, CDR2 YENEEA. The CDR3 runs 15 residues. This CDR3 is CASSLAQGSQETQYF. The DNA for the CDR3 is TGTGCCAGCAGCTTAGCCCAGGGGTCGCAAGAGACCCAGTACTTC.

This clone was counted a few times. The chain uses TRBV7-9 and TRBJ2-1; 9 nucleotides align to TRBD1. Germline CDR1 reads SEHNR; CDR2 reads FQNEAQ (reference sequence). Unmatched junction bases numbered 9, after V lost 5 bases and J lost 4 bases. The CDR3 loop spans 16 amino acids. Written as DNA, the CDR3 is TGTGCCAGCAGCCCAAGACAGGGGGGCTCGTACAATGAGCAGTTCTTC. This sequence encodes CASSPRQGGSYNEQFF.

The gene calls are TRBV10-3 and TRBJ2-1; 10 positions match TRBD2. With V trimmed by 4 bases and J by 7 bases, 7 bases remained unmatched. Germline CDR1 reads ENHRY; CDR2 reads SYGVKD. The CDR3 has 15 residues. The CDR3 here is CAISAGEAGGNEQFF. The CDR3 region has the DNA TGTGCCATCAGTGCAGGGGAAGCGGGGGGGAATGAGCAGTTCTTC.

The chain couples TRBV6-6 to TRBJ1-4, with 7 positions matching TRBD1. The V and J ends lost 0 bases and 5 bases, in that order; junction bases with no gene match: 6. CDR3 length: 16 amino acids. In germline, CDR1 is MNHNY, CDR2 SVGAGI (reference sequence). The CDR3 DNA is TGTGCCAGCAGTTACTCACCGACAGGGCCGAATGAAAAACTGTTTTTT. It translates to CASSYSPTGPNEKLFF.

The CDR3 nucleotides are TGTGCCAGCAGTGCCTCCAGGGGTCATCAGCCCCAGCATTTT. Protein sequence: CASSASRGHQPQHF. The chain joins TRBV6-1 to TRBJ1-5; D possibly corresponds to TRBD1 (6 bases). Trimming stripped 4 bases from V and 5 bases from J, with 12 bases between. Germline CDR1 reads MNHNS; CDR2 reads SASEGT. The CDR3 covers 14 residues.

The V gene is TRBV10-3, the J gene TRBJ1-6; possible D gene TRBD1, 6 bases. Trimming removed 5 bases from V and 9 bases from J, with 11 bases in between. CDR1 ENHRY and CDR2 SYGVKD come from the germline V gene. This CDR3 is built from 13 residues. The CDR3 DNA follows: TGTGCCATCAGTAAAATGGACAGTTCACCCCTCCACTTT. Translated, it gives CAISKMDSSPLHF.